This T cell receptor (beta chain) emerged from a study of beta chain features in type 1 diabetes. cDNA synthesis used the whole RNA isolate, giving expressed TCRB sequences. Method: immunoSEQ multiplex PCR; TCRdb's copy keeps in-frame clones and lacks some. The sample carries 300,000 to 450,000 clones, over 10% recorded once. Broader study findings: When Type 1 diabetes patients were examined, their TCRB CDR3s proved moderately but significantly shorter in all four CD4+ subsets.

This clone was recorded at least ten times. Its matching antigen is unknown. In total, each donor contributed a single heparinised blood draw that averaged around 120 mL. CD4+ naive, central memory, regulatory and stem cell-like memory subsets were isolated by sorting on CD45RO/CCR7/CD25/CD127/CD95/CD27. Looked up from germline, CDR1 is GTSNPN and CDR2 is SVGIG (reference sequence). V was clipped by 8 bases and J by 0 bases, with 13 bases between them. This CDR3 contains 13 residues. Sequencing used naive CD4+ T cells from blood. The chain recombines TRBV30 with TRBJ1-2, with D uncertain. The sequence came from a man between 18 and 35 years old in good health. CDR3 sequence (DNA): TGTGCCCGGACGAGGCAAGCTAACTATGGCTACACCTTC. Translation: CARTRQANYGYTF.